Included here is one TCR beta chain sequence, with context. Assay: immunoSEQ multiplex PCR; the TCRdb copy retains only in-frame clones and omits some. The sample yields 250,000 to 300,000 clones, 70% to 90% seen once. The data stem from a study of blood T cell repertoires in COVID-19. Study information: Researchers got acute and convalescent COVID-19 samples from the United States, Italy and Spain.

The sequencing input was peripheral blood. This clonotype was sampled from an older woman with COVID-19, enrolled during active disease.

The CDR3 sequence is CATETGQGAGGYTF. In nucleotides, the CDR3 is TGTGCCACGGAGACAGGACAGGGGGCAGGGGGCTACACCTTC. J is TRBJ1-2 and V is TRBV19; 11 positions agree with TRBD1. Trimming at V came to 10 bases and at J to 8 bases, leaving 12 bases not matched to a gene. Germline CDR1 LNHDA, CDR2 SQIVND (reference sequence). The CDR3 length is 14 residues.